This T cell receptor (beta chain) derives from a study of T cells in Graves' hyperthyroidism and ophthalmopathy. The wider study: Pretreatment peripheral blood was obtained at initial diagnosis.

This CDR3 comprises 13 residues. V lost 4 bases to trimming and J lost 0 bases, with 7 bases between them. Germline V gene data show CDR1 as SQVTM and CDR2 as ANQGSEA. RNA transcripts were the template for amplifying TCR beta CDR3 regions. In the first-round RT-PCR of the TCR CDR3, the HTBI primer set was used. MiXCR, applied by TCRdb to the multiplex PCR reads, yields one record per CDR3 protein. The sample consists of 300,000 to 500,000 distinct CDR3 sequences, about 16% of them appearing once. Patients with uncontrolled infections, other autoimmune diseases, pregnancy or lactation were excluded. Each diagnosis was grounded in clinical symptoms, serum thyroxine and TRAb, thyroid ultrasound, and orbital computed tomography.

The V call is TRBV29-1, the J call TRBJ1-3, with D unclear. The sequencing sample was made of blood. This receptor was taken from a woman in her 30s with Graves' hyperthyroidism. CDR3: CSVGGSSGNTIYF. CDR3 nucleotides: TGCAGCGTTGGTGGGAGCTCTGGAAACACCATATATTTT.